The rows below give T cell receptor beta chains drawn from one sample of a study of regulatory T cells in long-lasting Graves disease. TCRdb used MiXCR to reprocess the multiplex PCR reads, holding one entry per CDR3 protein. The table includes fewer than 450,000 distinct CDR3 sequences, roughly a quarter detected once. The sequencing used peripheral blood mononuclear cells (PBMCs), collected when the disease was refractory, from a patient treated with antithyroid drugs. Receptor source: a female donor with Graves disease. CDR3s include the opening cysteine and the closing phenylalanine or tryptophan. Fields, in order: D gene, V gene, clone size, J gene, CDR3 protein, CDR3 DNA. The D gene is left open where the match is weak. Where a row states a size, it is once, few, many or the class of an expanded clone; other rows omit it.

NA	TRBV3-1	many	TRBJ2-5	CATKKGTPRETQYF	TGTGCCACCAAAAAAGGGACACCACGAGAGACCCAGTACTTC
NA	TRBV2	many	TRBJ2-5	CASSPWDRETQYF	TGTGCCAGCAGCCCTTGGGACCGGGAGACCCAGTACTTC
NA	TRBV9	NA	TRBJ1-5	CASSVEPINQPQHF	TGTGCCAGCAGCGTAGAGCCGATCAATCAGCCCCAGCATTTT
NA	TRBV27	many	TRBJ2-7	CASSVAGPSVYEQYF	TGTGCCAGCAGTGTCGCCGGGCCGAGTGTCTACGAGCAGTACTTC
NA	TRBV7-3	few	TRBJ1-1	CASSIDHNTEAFF	TGTGCCAGCAGCATCGATCATAACACTGAAGCTTTCTTT
TRBD2	TRBV4-1	NA	TRBJ2-7	CASSERLAGGYEQYF	TGCGCCAGCAGCGAACGACTAGCGGGAGGTTACGAGCAGTACTTC
NA	TRBV28	NA	TRBJ1-1	CASSLRIRANTEAFF	TGTGCCAGCAGTTTAAGAATACGGGCGAACACTGAAGCTTTCTTT
TRBD2	TRBV2	NA	TRBJ2-1	CASRFGTSAYNEQFF	TGTGCCAGCAGATTTGGGACTAGCGCGTACAATGAGCAGTTCTTC
TRBD2	TRBV28	NA	TRBJ2-4	CASTRSWLAGAKNIQYF	TGTGCCAGTACAAGAAGCTGGCTAGCGGGAGCCAAAAACATTCAGTACTTC
NA	TRBV6-1	NA	TRBJ2-7	CASSTIGEQYF	TGTGCCAGCAGTACCATAGGCGAGCAGTACTTC
TRBD2	TRBV6-2/TRBV6-3	NA	TRBJ2-7	CASSPTGTSGWEQYF	TGTGCCAGCAGCCCGACCGGGACTAGCGGGTGGGAGCAGTACTTC
NA	TRBV5-1	NA	TRBJ1-5	CASSAGTTRGQPQHF	TGCGCCAGCAGCGCGGGGACTACGCGGGGTCAGCCCCAGCATTTT
NA	TRBV20-1	few	TRBJ2-2	CSARVYTGELFF	TGCAGTGCTAGAGTTTACACCGGGGAGCTGTTTTTT
TRBD1	TRBV29-1	many	TRBJ2-7	CSVDGTGVSEQYF	TGCAGCGTTGACGGGACAGGGGTTTCCGAGCAGTACTTC
NA	TRBV24-1	few	TRBJ2-3	CATSDLRRSTQYF	TGTGCCACCAGTGATTTACGGCGAAGTACGCAGTATTTT
TRBD2	TRBV4-2	few	TRBJ2-2	CASSQGGLEDTGELFF	TGTGCCAGCAGCCAAGGGGGACTAGAGGACACCGGGGAGCTGTTTTTT
TRBD2	TRBV7-9	once	TRBJ2-7	CASIPRSGSYEQYF	TGTGCCAGCATTCCCCGTAGCGGGAGCTACGAGCAGTACTTC
NA	TRBV18	NA	TRBJ1-1	CASSDMGQSGAFF	TGTGCCAGCTCAGATATGGGACAATCCGGAGCTTTCTTT
NA	TRBV7-2	many	TRBJ1-4	CASSLRKGTNEKLFF	TGTGCCAGCAGCCTGCGGAAGGGGACTAATGAAAAACTGTTTTTT
NA	TRBV20-1	NA	TRBJ1-1	CSAREGVYTEAFF	TGCAGTGCTAGAGAGGGGGTTTACACTGAAGCTTTCTTT
NA	TRBV15	NA	TRBJ2-4	CATSTGPKNIQYF	TGTGCCACCAGCACCGGACCCAAAAACATTCAGTACTTC
NA	TRBV12-5	many	TRBJ1-1	CASGLSLVKGTEAFF	TGTGCTAGTGGTTTGAGTTTGGTAAAGGGCACTGAAGCTTTCTTT
NA	TRBV2	many	TRBJ2-5	CARDDRSLAGSETQYF	TGTGCCAGAGATGACAGGAGCCTAGCCGGTTCAGAGACCCAGTACTTC
NA	TRBV20-1	few	TRBJ2-7	CSARDPGTTYEQYF	TGCAGTGCCAGAGACCCGGGTACCACCTACGAGCAGTACTTC
TRBD1	TRBV6-1	NA	TRBJ2-2	CASRTGQFTGELFF	TGTGCCAGCAGGACGGGACAGTTCACCGGGGAGCTGTTTTTT
TRBD1	TRBV7-2	few	TRBJ1-1	CASSPWGTGENTEAFF	TGTGCCAGCAGCCCATGGGGGACAGGGGAGAACACTGAAGCTTTCTTT
NA	TRBV7-2	few	TRBJ2-5	CASSPPLGTHPYF	TGTGCCAGCAGCCCCCCATTGGGGACCCATCCGTACTTC
NA	TRBV9	NA	TRBJ2-2	CASSATPGLGERTGELFF	TGTGCCAGCAGCGCCACTCCGGGCCTAGGGGAAAGGACCGGGGAGCTGTTTTTT
TRBD2	TRBV11-2	many	TRBJ2-5	CASSLGLAGEETQYF	TGTGCCAGCAGCTTAGGGCTAGCGGGAGAAGAGACCCAGTACTTC
TRBD1	TRBV6-1	many	TRBJ2-5	CASSGDRVRETQYF	TGTGCCAGCAGCGGGGACAGGGTTCGGGAGACCCAGTACTTC